The entry below describes one T cell receptor beta chain. An end of the junction does not agree with germline; a read error may underlie this. In the original processing: Reference gene primer amplification gave nucleated cell count estimates. The data were produced by immunoSEQ multiplex PCR, yet TCRdb's version contains in-frame clones alone and is incomplete. V and J calls and clone size follow that table, whereas D and trimming were derived from the DNA. Of a few hundred thousand clones listed, 89% were seen once; the top ten hold 3%. This CDR3 has 15 amino acids. Germline V gene data show CDR1 as MNHEY and CDR2 as SVGAGI. This sample is part of a study of blood T cell repertoires in COVID-19. For the study at large: There were acute and convalescent COVID-19 samples, and they came from the United States, Italy and Spain.

One Seattle source followed patients from active infection through their disease course. This receptor was obtained from a woman aged 25-40 years with COVID-19, enrolled during active disease. This chain uses TRBV6-5 with TRBJ2-3; D perhaps matches TRBD2 (6 bases). The sample was peripheral blood. The CDR3 loop is CASSNSGGSGDTQYF. The CDR3 DNA follows: TGTGCCAGCAGTAACTCCGGAGGGTCCGGAGATACGCAGTATTTT.